This note documents a single T cell receptor beta chain sequence. Its antigen is currently not known. Within one base of it there is no much larger clone, and no base qualities were kept. This sample was included in a study of T cells in Graves' hyperthyroidism and ophthalmopathy (dated by TCRdb to the late 2010s). Background for the entire study: Peripheral blood was collected at initial diagnosis, before any treatment. TCR Vbeta CDR3 sequencing of 135 peripheral blood samples (43 ophthalmopathy, some 75 hyperthyroidism and some 17 progressor patients) is reported in the paper. The study also compared thyroid tissue and blood T-cell repertoires from a handful of Graves' hyperthyroidism patients. For training and testing, the roughly 100 patients in the discovery cohort were randomly divided in a 7:3 ratio. Whether ophthalmopathy could be predicted prospectively was tested in an independent validation cohort made up of under 20 hyperthyroidism patients plus 17 patients who later progressed to ophthalmopathy. Once sampling was done, hyperthyroidism patients were given methimazole at a starting dose of 30 mg daily, whereas ophthalmopathy patients were given high-dose intravenous methylprednisolone. To identify TCR V-J signatures that set the groups apart, the researchers used a discovery cohort of more than 95 patients, made up of approximately 43 with Graves' ophthalmopathy and approximately 57 with stable Graves' hyperthyroidism. What the work shows at the level of the full study, not this receptor alone: No statistical method was used to fix the sample size in advance, and group allocation was not hidden from the investigators. In validation, progression to ophthalmopathy was predicted by the model with about 70% sensitivity and 72.22% specificity, a median of roughly 6 months before onset. Most expanded thyroid clonotypes (frequency above 0.001) were also found in blood, which suggests that blood repertoires may mirror thyroid immune responses. Ophthalmopathy was separated from stable hyperthyroidism by a 13 V-J signature model, with around 90% sensitivity and about 81% specificity obtained in cross-validation and 80%/75% obtained in testing.

Hyperthyroidism patients were aged 18 to 65 years and newly diagnosed, with disease duration of less than 2 months. The study excluded patients with uncontrolled infections, other autoimmune diseases, pregnancy or lactation. Diagnoses were established on the basis of clinical symptoms, serum thyroxine and TRAb, thyroid ultrasound, and orbital computed tomography. For progressor patients, blood was drawn at the first diagnosis of hyperthyroidism, before any ophthalmopathy symptoms had appeared. PBMCs were isolated from about 10 ml of fresh peripheral blood by Ficoll-Paque density gradient centrifugation. Progressor patients were first diagnosed with Graves' hyperthyroidism and then developed ophthalmopathy during follow-up. Total RNA was extracted with Trizol reagent, and quality was checked on an Agilent 2100 Bioanalyzer. The TCR beta CDR3 regions were amplified from RNA transcripts. The first round of RT-PCR for the TCR CDR3 was performed with the HTBI primer set and the Qiagen OneStep RT-PCR kit. The libraries were constructed in a second round of multiplex PCR and then size-selected and purified. Paired-end sequencing of the libraries was performed with 100 bp reads on an Illumina HiSeq2000. Per the authors' processing: SOAPnuke was used to process the raw data, throwing out any read that contained adapters or uncalled bases, had a mean Phred below 15, or lacked an exact constant-primer or identifier match. High-quality paired reads were merged with COPE v1.2.5, and unique nucleotide sequences were defined as clonotypes. MiTCR v1.1 was used to align clonotypes to the IMGT TRBV, TRBD and TRBJ reference segments. Analysis was restricted to V-J combinations with a frequency above 0.0001, which covered roughly 99% of repertoires. The TCS score was defined as F50 (clonal expansion) divided by E x V (chaos), with BLOSUM62-based TCRdist calculated between CDR3 peptides within each V-J. Welch's t-statistics and random forest reduced around 550 V-J features to some 14, which were used in a naive Bayes classifier (R e1071). The raw public data were reprocessed by TCRdb itself: fastp quality trimming at Q25, MiXCR clonotype calling, in-frame beta chains only. When rows share a CDR3 protein, they turn into one entry using the most common DNA and genes. The V and J calls reflect TCRdb's pipeline rather than the authors' work. This sample lists around 700,000 distinct CDR3 sequences; roughly 20% were detected once. Approximately 16% of the sample goes to the ten largest clones.

The sample was blood. This receptor was taken from a woman aged 45-60 years with Graves' hyperthyroidism that later progressed to Graves' ophthalmopathy.

The DNA reads TGCGCCAGCAGCCAACCACACGGGCGGGAGACCCAGTACTTC. Its amino acids are CASSQPHGRETQYF. Recombination linked TRBV4-1 to TRBJ2-5; the D gene cannot be resolved reliably. The CDR3 runs 14 amino acids, cysteine and phenylalanine included. Kept here is only the CDR3 DNA, which spans 42 bases and is read in frame from base 1. Per the germline V gene, MGHRA is the CDR1 and YSYEKL is the CDR2. At the junction V is shortened by 2 bases and J by 5 bases, with 12 bases in between.